The text below deals with one T cell receptor beta chain. The antigen is unknown. TCRdb independently ran MiXCR on the 5' RACE reads; one entry per CDR3 protein. The data show some 260,000 distinct CDR3 sequences, roughly an eighth seen once. V was cut by 0 bases and J by 1 base, with 14 bases left in between. The germline CDR1 and CDR2 sequences are SGHRS and YFSETQ. CDR3 length: 17 amino acids. The data stem from a study of identical twins. Study findings and constraints: Beta out-of-frame sequences showed weaker excess sharing between twins.

J is TRBJ2-1 and V is TRBV5-1; weak D call: TRBD1 (6 bases). The TCR comes from a woman between 18 and 29 years old in good health. The material sequenced was memory (CD45RO+) T cells sorted from blood. Written as DNA, the CDR3 is TGCGCCAGCAGCTTGGGAGGGGGTGGGTCTTCCTACAATGAGCAGTTCTTC. The encoded protein is CASSLGGGGSSYNEQFF.